This TCR beta chain was obtained from a study of vaccination and CD4 T cells after COVID-19. Treatment specified: approximately 9-day PBMC culture with coronavirus spike peptide pools or control peptides (ViraFEST assay). Germline V lookup: CDR1 DFQATT, CDR2 SNEGSKA (reference sequence). This CDR3 contains 14 residues. V lost 4 bases and J lost 3, with 13 bases in between. Concerning this clonotype itself: Its antigen is not identified.

An Oncomine TCR Beta short-read assay was used to sequence the DNA from cultured CD4+ T cells. TCRdb recomputed calls from the PCR reads with MiXCR, one row per CDR3 protein. The table includes some 17,000 distinct CDR3 sequences, approximately 50% detected once. The chain uses TRBV20-1 and TRBJ2-1; D is unresolved. The sequence was obtained from a human donor who received a COVID-19 vaccine. The sequencing used CD4+ T cells from blood, cultured in vitro, collected before SARS-CoV-2 vaccination. The CDR3 protein is CSANIGLRYNEQFF. CDR3 DNA sequence: TGCAGTGCTAACATCGGGTTACGCTACAATGAGCAGTTCTTC.